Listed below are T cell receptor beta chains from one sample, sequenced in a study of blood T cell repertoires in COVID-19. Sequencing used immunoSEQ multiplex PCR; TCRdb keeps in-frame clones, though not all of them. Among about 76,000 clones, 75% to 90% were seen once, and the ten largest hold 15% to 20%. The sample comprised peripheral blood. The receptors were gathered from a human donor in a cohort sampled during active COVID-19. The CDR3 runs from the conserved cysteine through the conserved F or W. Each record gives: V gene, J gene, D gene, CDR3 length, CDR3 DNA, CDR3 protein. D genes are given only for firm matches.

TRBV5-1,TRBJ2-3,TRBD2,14,TGCGCCAGCAGCAGGACTAGCGGATCAGATACGCAGTATTTT,CASSRTSGSDTQYF
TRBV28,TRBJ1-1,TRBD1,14,TGTGCCAGCAGTTTGAAACCGGGACAGGGTTCAGCTTTCTTT,CASSLKPGQGSAFF
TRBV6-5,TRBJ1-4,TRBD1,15,TGTGCCAGCAGGGACCCAGGGGGCCCCGGTGAAAAACTGTTTTTT,CASRDPGGPGEKLFF
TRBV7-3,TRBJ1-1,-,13,TGTGCCAGCAGCTTCGACGCGGGGTCTGAAGCTTTCTTT,CASSFDAGSEAFF
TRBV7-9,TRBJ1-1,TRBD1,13,TGTGCCAGCAGCTTAGTCGACAGGGTAGAAGCTTTCTTT,CASSLVDRVEAFF
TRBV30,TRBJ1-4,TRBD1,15,TGTGCCTGGAGTCTTCGACAGGGGGCGTCTGAAAAACTGTTTTTT,CAWSLRQGASEKLFF
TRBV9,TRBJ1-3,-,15,TGTGCCAGCAGCGTAGTTGGAGGAGTCGGAAACACCATATATTTT,CASSVVGGVGNTIYF
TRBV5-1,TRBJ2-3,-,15,TGCGCCAGCAGGGTCGGTGGGGCTAGCACAGATACGCAGTATTTT,CASRVGGASTDTQYF
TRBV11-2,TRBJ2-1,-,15,TGTGCCAGCAGCTCTCCATCCGGCTCCTACAATGAGCAGTTCTTC,CASSSPSGSYNEQFF
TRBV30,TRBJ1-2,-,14,TGTGCCTGGAATTCCCCGGGGACACTCGACGGCTACACCTTC,CAWNSPGTLDGYTF
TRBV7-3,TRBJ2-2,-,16,TGTGCCAGCAGCTTAACGTTGGTCGGGAGCACCGGGGAGCTGTTTTTT,CASSLTLVGSTGELFF
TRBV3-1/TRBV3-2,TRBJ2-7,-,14,TGTGCCAGCAGTCCAACGGGGTACTCCTACGAGCAGTACTTC,CASSPTGYSYEQYF
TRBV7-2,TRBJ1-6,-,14,TGTGCCAGCAGCTTAGGACCAGGGGTCTCACCCCTCCACTTT,CASSLGPGVSPLHF
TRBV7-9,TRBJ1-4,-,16,TGTGCCAGCAGCCCCAGACGGGGGGGAACTAATGAAAAACTGTTTTTT,CASSPRRGGTNEKLFF
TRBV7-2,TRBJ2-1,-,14,TGTGCCAGCAGCCCACGACTGGGCTACAATGAGCAGTTCTTC,CASSPRLGYNEQFF
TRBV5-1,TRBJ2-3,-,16,TGCGCCAGCAGCTTACAGGGTCCGCGCAGGGCAGATACGCAGTATTTT,CASSLQGPRRADTQYF
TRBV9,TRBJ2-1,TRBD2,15,TGTGCCAGGCAGGCTAGCGGGCCCGAAGAGGGTGAGCAGTTCTTC,CARQASGPEEGEQFF